This TCR beta chain was profiled in a study of monozygotic twins with inflammatory bowel disease. The CDR3 length is 13 residues. The germline CDR1 and CDR2 sequences are DFQATT and SNEGSKA (reference sequence). Whole blood served as the source of total RNA, and no T cell sorting took place. For each CDR3 protein, TCRdb gives one entry from its re-call of the 5' RACE reads, without DNA. The sample yields roughly 160,000 distinct CDR3 sequences, of which the top ten take up around 2.4%. The sequencing sample was made of blood. The J gene is TRBJ2-1, the V gene TRBV20-1. This receptor was taken from a human donor with ulcerative colitis or Crohn's disease, or a healthy co-twin of an affected twin (not recorded which). CDR3 residues: CSAKTGSYNEQFF.